The entry that follows covers one T cell receptor (beta chain) sequence. Its target is unknown. From germline, CDR1 is SGHNT and CDR2 YENEEA. The CDR3 spans 15 residues. Trimming removed 5 bases from V and 4 bases from J, with 16 bases in between. The data are from a study of cytomegalovirus exposure and HLA in healthy donors. At the level of the study: Assignment to the Caucasian-associated ancestry cluster applied to around 80% of the approximately 380 genotyped donors.

With 60 Vbeta and 13 Jbeta primers, the PCR was carried out. Method: immunoSEQ multiplex PCR; TCRdb's copy keeps in-frame clones and lacks some. Of 85,000 to 130,000 clones listed, roughly 9.1% are singletons. Despite likely unrecorded immune exposures, the donors were nominally healthy at the time of sampling. Findings of the study overall: Some V segments, including TRBV6-2 and TRBV6-3, were excluded as indistinguishable.

This TCR was sampled from a man aged 40-49 years in good health and CMV-seropositive. The chain couples TRBV11-3 to TRBJ2-3; D may be TRBD2 (6 bases). Sequenced sample: PBMCs. Here the CDR3 DNA reads TGTGCCAGCAGCCCAACCCCGGGGGTATCAGATACGCAGTATTTT. Translated: CASSPTPGVSDTQYF.